This record concerns one T cell receptor (beta chain) sequence. The PCR made use of 60 Vbeta and 13 Jbeta primers. Only in-frame clones appear in the TCRdb table, and some are missing; sequencing was by immunoSEQ multiplex PCR. Of under 150,000 clones listed, around two thirds are singletons. The record originates from a study of cytomegalovirus exposure and HLA in healthy donors. This receptor was taken from a woman aged 40 to 50 in good health and CMV-seropositive. Sequenced material: PBMCs.

The CDR3 nucleotides read TGCGCCAGCAGCCAAGATGGGGCGGGAGGCCCCTACGAGCAGTACTTC. Protein product: CASSQDGAGGPYEQYF. The genes are TRBV4-1 and TRBJ2-7; 8 bases align to TRBD2. CDR3 length: 16 amino acids. The trim removed 0 bases at V and 2 bases at J, leaving 6 bases unmatched. Per germline, CDR1 MGHRA and CDR2 YSYEKL.